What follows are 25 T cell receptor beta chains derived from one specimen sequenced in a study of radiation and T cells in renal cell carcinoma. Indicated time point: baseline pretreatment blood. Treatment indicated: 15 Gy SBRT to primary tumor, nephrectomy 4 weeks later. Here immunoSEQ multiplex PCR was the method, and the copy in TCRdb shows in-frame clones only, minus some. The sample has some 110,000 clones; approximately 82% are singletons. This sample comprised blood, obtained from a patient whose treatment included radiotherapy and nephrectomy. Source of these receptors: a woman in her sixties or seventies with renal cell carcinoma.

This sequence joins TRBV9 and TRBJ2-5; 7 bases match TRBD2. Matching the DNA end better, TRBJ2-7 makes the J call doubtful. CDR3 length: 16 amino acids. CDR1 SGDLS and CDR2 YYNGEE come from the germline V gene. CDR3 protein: CASSVGPSGYSYEQYF. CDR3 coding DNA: TGTGCCAGCAGCGTAGGCCCTAGCGGATACTCCTACGAGCAGTACTTC.

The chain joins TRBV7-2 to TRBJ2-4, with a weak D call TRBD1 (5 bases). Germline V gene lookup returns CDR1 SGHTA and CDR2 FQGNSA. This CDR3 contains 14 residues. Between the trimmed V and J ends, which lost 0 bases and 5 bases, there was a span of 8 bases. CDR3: CASSLAGVQNIQYF. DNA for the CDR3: TGTGCCAGCAGCTTAGCAGGGGTCCAAAACATTCAGTACTTC.

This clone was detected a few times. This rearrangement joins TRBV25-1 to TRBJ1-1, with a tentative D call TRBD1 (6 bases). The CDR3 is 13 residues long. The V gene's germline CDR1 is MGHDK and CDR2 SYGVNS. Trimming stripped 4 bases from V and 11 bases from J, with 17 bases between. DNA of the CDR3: TGTGCCAGCAGTGTGGGACAATCTTTAGGGGCTTTCTTT. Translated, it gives CASSVGQSLGAFF.

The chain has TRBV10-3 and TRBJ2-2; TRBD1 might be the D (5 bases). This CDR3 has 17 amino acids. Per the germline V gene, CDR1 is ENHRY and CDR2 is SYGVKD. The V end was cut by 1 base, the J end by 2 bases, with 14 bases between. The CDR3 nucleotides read TGTGCCATCAGTGAGTGGATGGGGCAGACTAACACCGGGGAGCTGTTTTTT. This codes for CAISEWMGQTNTGELFF.

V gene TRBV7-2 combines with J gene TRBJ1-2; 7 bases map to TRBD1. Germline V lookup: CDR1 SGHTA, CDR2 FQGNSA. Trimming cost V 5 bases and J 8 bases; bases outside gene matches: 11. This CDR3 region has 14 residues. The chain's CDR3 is CASSIDRARSGYTF. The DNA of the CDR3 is TGTGCCAGCAGCATAGACAGGGCCAGAAGCGGCTACACCTTC.

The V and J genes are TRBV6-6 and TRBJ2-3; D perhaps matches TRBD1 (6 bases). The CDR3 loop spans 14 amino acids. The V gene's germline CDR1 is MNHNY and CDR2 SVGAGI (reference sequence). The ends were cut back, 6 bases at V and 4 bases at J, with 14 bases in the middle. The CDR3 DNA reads TGTGCCAGCAGCCTGGGCAGGGGAGCAGATACGCAGTATTTT. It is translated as CASSLGRGADTQYF.

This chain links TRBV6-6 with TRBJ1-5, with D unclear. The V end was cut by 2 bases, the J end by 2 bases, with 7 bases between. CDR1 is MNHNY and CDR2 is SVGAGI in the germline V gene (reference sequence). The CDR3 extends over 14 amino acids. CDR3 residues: CASSYKQGNQPQHF. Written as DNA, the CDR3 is TGTGCCAGCAGTTACAAGCAGGGCAATCAGCCCCAGCATTTT.

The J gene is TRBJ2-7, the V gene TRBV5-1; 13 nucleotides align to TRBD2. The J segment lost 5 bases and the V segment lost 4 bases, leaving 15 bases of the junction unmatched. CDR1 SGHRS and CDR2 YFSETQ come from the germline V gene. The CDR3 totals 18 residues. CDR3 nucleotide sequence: TGCGCCAGCAGCCCTGGACTAGCGGGGGATATGAGCGGTCACGAGCAGTACTTC. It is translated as CASSPGLAGDMSGHEQYF.

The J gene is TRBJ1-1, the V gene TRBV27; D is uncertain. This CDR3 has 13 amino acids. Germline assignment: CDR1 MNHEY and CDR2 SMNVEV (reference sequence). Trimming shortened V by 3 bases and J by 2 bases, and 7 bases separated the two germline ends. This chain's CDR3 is CASSFEGNTEAFF. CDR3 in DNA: TGTGCCAGCAGTTTCGAAGGAAACACTGAAGCTTTCTTT.

The CDR3 spells CASSLLEIGPSNQPQHF. The CDR3 DNA reads as TGTGCCAGCAGTTTGTTGGAGATCGGCCCGAGCAATCAGCCCCAGCATTTT. The chain carries TRBV28 and TRBJ1-5, with D uncertain. Trimming removed 3 bases from V and 1 base from J, with 16 bases in between. The germline CDR1 and CDR2 sequences are MDHEN and SYDVKM. This CDR3 region has 17 residues.

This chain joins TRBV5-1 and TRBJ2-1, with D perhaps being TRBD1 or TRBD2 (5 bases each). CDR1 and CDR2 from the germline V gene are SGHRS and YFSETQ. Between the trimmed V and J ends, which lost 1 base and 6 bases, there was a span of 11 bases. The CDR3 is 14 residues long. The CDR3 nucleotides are TGCGCCAGCAGCTTGATCCTGAGGGGCAATGAGCAGTTCTTC. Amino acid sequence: CASSLILRGNEQFF.

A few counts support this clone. CDR3 DNA: TGTGCCAGCAGCCCTGAGTTTGGGCTGGGAGGCAATCAGCCCCAGCATTTT. Protein product: CASSPEFGLGGNQPQHF. V gene TRBV5-8 combines with J gene TRBJ1-5, with unresolved D. Germline-derived CDR1 and CDR2 are SGHTS and YDEGEE. CDR3 length: 17 residues. V was trimmed by 4 bases and J by 2 bases, leaving 19 bases between them.

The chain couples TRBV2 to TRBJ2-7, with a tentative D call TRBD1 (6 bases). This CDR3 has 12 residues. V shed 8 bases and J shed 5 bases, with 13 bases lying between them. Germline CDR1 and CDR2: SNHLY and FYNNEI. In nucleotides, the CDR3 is TGTGCCAGCGGTACAGGGATAGACGAGCAGTACTTC. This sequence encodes CASGTGIDEQYF.

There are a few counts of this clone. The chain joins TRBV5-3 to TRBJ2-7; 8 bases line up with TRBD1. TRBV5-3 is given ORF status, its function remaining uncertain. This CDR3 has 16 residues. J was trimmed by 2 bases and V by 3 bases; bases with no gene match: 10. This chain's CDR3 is CARSYETGAMAYEQYF. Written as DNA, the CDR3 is TGTGCCAGAAGCTACGAGACAGGGGCTATGGCCTACGAGCAGTACTTC.

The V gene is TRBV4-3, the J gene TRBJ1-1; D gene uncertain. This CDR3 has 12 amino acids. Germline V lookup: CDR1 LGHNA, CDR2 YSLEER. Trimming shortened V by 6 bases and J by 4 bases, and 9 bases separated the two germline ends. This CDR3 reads CASRGGFTEAFF. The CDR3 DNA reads TGCGCCAGCAGGGGAGGGTTCACTGAAGCTTTCTTT.

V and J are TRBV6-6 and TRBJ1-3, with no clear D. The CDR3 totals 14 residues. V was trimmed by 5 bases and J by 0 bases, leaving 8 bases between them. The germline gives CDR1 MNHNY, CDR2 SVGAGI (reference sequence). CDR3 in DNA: TGTGCCAGCAGTCCAGGTCTCTCTGGAAACACCATATATTTT. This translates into CASSPGLSGNTIYF.

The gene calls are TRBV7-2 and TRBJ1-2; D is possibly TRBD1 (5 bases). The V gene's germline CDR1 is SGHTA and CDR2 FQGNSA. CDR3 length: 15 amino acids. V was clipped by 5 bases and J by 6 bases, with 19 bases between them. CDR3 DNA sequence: TGTGCCAGCAGCACTGCCCCGAGTATGGGGCATGGCTACACCTTC. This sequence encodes CASSTAPSMGHGYTF.

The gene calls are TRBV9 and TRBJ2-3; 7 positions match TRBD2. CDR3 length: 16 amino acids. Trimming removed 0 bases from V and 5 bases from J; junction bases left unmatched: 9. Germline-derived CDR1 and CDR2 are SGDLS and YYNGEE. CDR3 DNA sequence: TGTGCCAGCAGCGTAGGGTTGCGGGGGAATAAAGATACGCAGTATTTT. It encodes CASSVGLRGNKDTQYF.

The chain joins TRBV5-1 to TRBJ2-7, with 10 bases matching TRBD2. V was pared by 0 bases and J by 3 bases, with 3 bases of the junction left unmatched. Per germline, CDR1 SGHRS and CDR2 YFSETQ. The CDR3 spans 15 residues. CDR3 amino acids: CASSLASGGGYEQYF. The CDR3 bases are TGCGCCAGCAGCTTGGCTAGCGGGGGAGGCTACGAGCAGTACTTC.

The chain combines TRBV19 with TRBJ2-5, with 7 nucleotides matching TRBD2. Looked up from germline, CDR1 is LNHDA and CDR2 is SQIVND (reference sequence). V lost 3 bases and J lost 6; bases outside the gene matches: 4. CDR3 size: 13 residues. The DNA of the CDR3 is TGTGCCAGTAGTATTGGGGAGGGGCAGACCCAGTACTTC. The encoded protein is CASSIGEGQTQYF.

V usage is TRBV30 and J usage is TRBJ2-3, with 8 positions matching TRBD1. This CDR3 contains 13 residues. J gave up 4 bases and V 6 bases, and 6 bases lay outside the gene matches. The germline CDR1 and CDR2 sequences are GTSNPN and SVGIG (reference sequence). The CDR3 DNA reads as TGTGCCTGCCGTCCAGGGGGCTCAGATACGCAGTATTTT. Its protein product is CACRPGGSDTQYF.

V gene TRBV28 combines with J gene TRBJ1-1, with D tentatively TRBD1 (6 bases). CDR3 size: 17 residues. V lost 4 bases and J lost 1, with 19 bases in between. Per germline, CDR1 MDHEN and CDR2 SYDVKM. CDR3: CASSSILIDRPNTEAFF. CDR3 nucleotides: TGTGCCAGCAGTTCCATCCTAATTGACAGGCCGAACACTGAAGCTTTCTTT.

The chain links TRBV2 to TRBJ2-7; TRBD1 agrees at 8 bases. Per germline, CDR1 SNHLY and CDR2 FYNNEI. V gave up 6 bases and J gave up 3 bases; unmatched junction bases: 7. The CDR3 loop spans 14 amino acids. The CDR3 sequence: CASSVQGAFYEQYF. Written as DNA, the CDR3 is TGTGCCAGCAGCGTTCAGGGGGCCTTCTACGAGCAGTACTTC.

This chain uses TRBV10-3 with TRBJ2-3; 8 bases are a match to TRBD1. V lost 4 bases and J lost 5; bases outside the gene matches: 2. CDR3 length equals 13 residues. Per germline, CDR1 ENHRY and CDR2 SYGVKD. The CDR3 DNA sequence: TGTGCCATCAGTGGTACAGGGGGAGATACGCAGTATTTT. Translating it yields CAISGTGGDTQYF.

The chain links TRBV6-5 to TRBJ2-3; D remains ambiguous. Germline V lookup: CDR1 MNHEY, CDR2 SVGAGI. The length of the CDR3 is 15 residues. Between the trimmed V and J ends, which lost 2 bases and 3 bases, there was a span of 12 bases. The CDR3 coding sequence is TGTGCCAGCAGTTACAGAGGAAGTGGTACAGATACGCAGTATTTT. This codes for CASSYRGSGTDTQYF.